This TCR beta chain came from a study of T cells after yellow fever vaccination. This clonotype was counted a few times. TCRdb fed the 5' RACE reads into MiXCR, producing one record per CDR3 protein. This sample has more than 300,000 distinct CDR3 sequences; approximately 12% occur once, and the top ten carry about 3.3%. The sequence was obtained from a man younger than 35 who received the YFV17D yellow fever vaccine. Sequences were derived from CD4+ T cells sorted from PBMCs, sampled 45 days after the yellow fever booster vaccination.

The CDR3 DNA follows: TGCAGTGCTAGAGAACAGGGGGCGCACGGCTACACCTTC. It encodes CSAREQGAHGYTF. The chain recombines TRBV20-1 with TRBJ1-2; 9 nucleotides align to TRBD1. The CDR3 contains 13 residues. The germline CDR1 and CDR2 sequences are DFQATT and SNEGSKA (reference sequence). Trimming took 0 bases from V and 8 from J; bases not matched to a gene: 4.